Shown below are 14 T cell receptor delta chains from a single sample sequenced in a study of γδ T cells in repeated Plasmodium falciparum infection. TCRdb reprocessed the multiplex PCR reads through CATT. The sample contains roughly 93,000 delta-chain clones, 0.75% to 1% of which appear only once. Gammadelta T cells were flow-sorted from PBMC into Vgamma9/Vdelta2+ and Vdelta2-negative populations for bulk analysis. Input material: gamma-delta T cells from blood. The source is a pool of human donors (malaria-infected and uninfected, not separated).

This clone has ten or more counts. TCRdb attributes to this sequence the protein of a much larger clone, which differs from the DNA translation at residue 4; a read error is likely, and the protein displayed is translated from the DNA. The chain joins TRDV2 to TRDJ1; 12 bases line up with TRDD3. TCRdb does not report a J gene; here it was assigned by matching the DNA to germline references. Germline assignment: CDR1 GEAIGNYY and CDR2 EKD. The CDR3 extends over 18 amino acids. The junction had 16 bases not matched to a gene; V was cut back by 5 bases and J by 4 bases. The CDR3 nucleotides read TGTGCCTGTGGCACTTCTCCGGTCTGGGGGATACGCAGCGATAAACTCATCTTT. Protein sequence: CACGTSPVWGIRSDKLIF.

A word on this clone: It is likely a read error: a sequence one base away is far more abundant. The identical CDR3 is also encoded by other nucleotide sequences in the sample. The chain is built from TRDV1 and TRDJ1; possibly TRDD3 for D (5 bases). The CDR3 loop spans 21 amino acids. Germline values: CDR1 TSWWSYY, CDR2 QGS. The CDR3 bases are TGCGCTCTTGGGGAACGCCTTGAGAACTTACTGAGCCCTTATTACACCGATAAACTCATCTTT. This encodes CALGERLENLLSPYYTDKLIF.

This clone was detected only a few times. TCRdb's protein, taken from a much larger clone, differs from this DNA's translation at residue 15, likely owing to a read error; the protein displayed comes from the DNA. The rearrangement uses TRDV1 and TRDJ1, with 8 bases fitting TRDD3. Since TCRdb gives no J gene, matching the DNA to germline was used here to assign it. Germline V gene sequence: CDR1 TSWWSYY, CDR2 QGS. V dropped 5 bases and J dropped 7; count of bases not matched to a gene: 33. CDR3 length: 22 residues. The CDR3 protein is CALGIRNVRPTLLGGLRGKLIF. CDR3 coding DNA: TGTGCTCTTGGGATTCGCAACGTCCGTCCTACCTTACTGGGGGGCCTAAGAGGTAAACTCATCTTT.

Only a few counts were recorded for this clone. TCRdb assigns this DNA the protein of a much larger clone, which departs from its translation at residue 20; this likely reflects a read error, and the protein shown comes from translating the DNA. A V gene of TRDV1 was called, but no J gene was assigned; TRDD3 was called by the table and not checked on the DNA. Germline CDR1 is TSWWSYY and CDR2 is QGS. This CDR3 has 21 residues. CDR3 residues: CALGEDLRILGRPVGTDKLTF. The CDR3 DNA sequence: TGTGCTCTTGGGGAAGATCTCAGAATCCTTGGACGCCCCGTGGGCACCGATAAACTCACCTTT.

This clone was counted only a few times. TCRdb shows a much larger clone's protein in place of this DNA's translation, and the two differ at residue 5, likely through a read error; the protein shown is translated from the DNA. V and J are TRDV2 and TRDJ1, with 10 bases aligning to TRDD3. TCRdb gives no J gene; it was assigned here by matching the DNA to germline. V gave up 3 bases and J gave up 0 bases; unmatched junction bases: 15. The germline gives CDR1 GEAIGNYY, CDR2 EKD. This CDR3 is built from 19 residues. The CDR3 DNA is TGTGCCTGTGACTGGGGGATAAGGAACTGGGGGATGGACACCGATAAACTCATCTTT. Encoded protein: CACDWGIRNWGMDTDKLIF.

This clone was detected many times. The V and J genes are TRDV2 and TRDJ3; a possible D gene is TRDD3 (6 bases). Germline V gene lookup returns CDR1 GEAIGNYY and CDR2 EKD. The CDR3 is 18 amino acids. Trimming left V 1 base short and J 0 bases short, with 12 bases between. The chain's CDR3 is CACDTGERVSWDTRQMFF. For the CDR3, the DNA is TGTGCCTGTGACACGGGGGAACGGGTCTCCTGGGACACCCGACAGATGTTTTTC.

As for this clone: TCRdb has a much larger clone's protein, which differs at residue 15 from the translation of this DNA, likely because of a read error; what is shown is the protein translated from the DNA. The V gene reported is TRDV1; the J gene is uncalled. CDR1 and CDR2 (germline): TSWWSYY, QGS. CDR3 length: 16 amino acids. The CDR3 region has the DNA TGTGCTCTTGGGACTCCTACCGGCCAAGGAGCCGTTGAACTCACCTTT. This codes for CALGTPTGQGAVELTF.

The table lists this clone with a few counts. With a much larger clone just one base away, this may be a read error. The chain carries TRDV2 and TRDJ1; perhaps TRDD3 as D (6 bases). The J gene, left out of TCRdb, was set here by checking the DNA against germline. The CDR3 runs to 17 residues. Trimming stripped 0 bases from V and 0 bases from J, with 16 bases between. Per the germline V gene, CDR1 is GEAIGNYY and CDR2 is EKD. The CDR3 here is CACDTDGGRAYTDKLIF. CDR3 in DNA: TGTGCCTGTGACACCGACGGGGGACGAGCGTACACCGATAAACTCATCTTT.

This clone was found a few times. TCRdb lists the protein of a much larger clone for this DNA, which differs at residue 5, so this is likely a read error; the protein given here is translated from the DNA itself. The chain combines TRDV1 with TRDJ1, with TRDD2 as a possible D gene (5 bases). No J gene is reported in TCRdb; it was inferred here by comparing the DNA with germline. Germline values: CDR1 TSWWSYY, CDR2 QGS. The CDR3 is 18 residues long. Trimming shortened V by 3 bases and J by 4 bases, and 24 bases separated the two germline ends. CDR3 sequence (DNA): TGTGCTCTTGGGGAGCCCATTCCTCCGCGGGTGCCTCTCGATAAACTCATCTTT. Translated: CALGEPIPPRVPLDKLIF.

With regard to this clone: A far larger clone differs by one base, so this is likely a read error. The sample contains more than one DNA sequence encoding this CDR3. The chain employs TRDV1 and TRDJ1; weak D call: TRDD3 (5 bases). Deletions cut 7 bases from V and 5 bases from J, with 20 bases between. Germline V lookup: CDR1 TSWWSYY, CDR2 QGS. The CDR3 runs 15 residues. CDR3 in amino acids: CALDGYWKFTDKLIF. In DNA, the CDR3 is TGTGCTCTTGACGGGTACTGGAAGTTTACAGATAAACTCATCTTT.

This clone was observed a few times. The translation of this DNA and the TCRdb protein of a much larger clone differ at residue 17, probably owing to a read error; the protein shown here is translated from the DNA. This sequence joins TRDV1 and TRDJ1; 13 positions agree with TRDD3. No J gene is reported in TCRdb; it was inferred here by comparing the DNA with germline. The germline V gene has CDR1 TSWWSYY and CDR2 QGS. This CDR3 region has 20 residues. In DNA form, the CDR3 reads TGTGCTCTTGGGGCCCCCTCTCGGACTGGGGGATACGCAGCCACCGATAGACTCATCTTT. Translated: CALGAPSRTGGYAATDRLIF.

About this clone: TCRdb assigns this DNA the protein of a much larger clone, which departs from its translation at residue 6; this likely reflects a read error, and the protein shown comes from translating the DNA. The V gene is TRDV1, the J gene TRDJ1, with 7 bases matching TRDD2. As TCRdb names no J gene, one was assigned here on the basis of a DNA match to germline. Looked up from germline, CDR1 is TSWWSYY and CDR2 is QGS. There are 23 residues in the CDR3. V was pared by 1 base and J by 0 bases, with 26 bases of the junction left unmatched. This chain's CDR3 is CALGEPSISYQGGSITYTDKLIF. CDR3 sequence (DNA): TGTGCTCTTGGGGAACCTTCCATTTCCTACCAGGGGGGGTCCATCACCTACACCGATAAACTCATCTTT.

To note about this clone: Only one base separates this from a far larger clonotype, so it likely reflects a read error. The sample carries other DNA sequences with the same CDR3. The chain is built from TRDV2 and TRDJ3; possibly TRDD3 for D (5 bases). The J gene, absent from TCRdb, was called here by matching the DNA to germline. Per the germline V gene, CDR1 is GEAIGNYY and CDR2 is EKD. The CDR3 length is 21 residues. The chain's CDR3 is CACDTPEGSGKPSWDTRQMFF. The DNA for the CDR3 is TGTGCTTGTGACACTCCGGAGGGGAGTGGCAAACCCTCCTGGGACACCCGACAGATGTTTTTC.

Turning to this clone: A read error is the likely source, as a far larger clone sits one nucleotide away. Distinct nucleotide sequences in the sample also encode this CDR3. CDR3 loop: CALGETTGGYLDKLIF. Here the CDR3 DNA reads TGTGCTCTTGGGGAAACTACTGGAGGATATTTGGATAAACTCATCTTT. The chain joins TRDV1 to TRDJ1, with D perhaps matching TRDD3 (5 bases). The J gene, not given by TCRdb, was assigned here from a germline match of the nucleotide sequence. The CDR3 covers 16 residues. Germline assignment: CDR1 TSWWSYY and CDR2 QGS. V lost 2 bases and J lost 5, with 18 bases in between.